The source of this T cell receptor (beta chain) is a study of blood T cell repertoires in COVID-19. As for the study in general: There were acute and convalescent COVID-19 samples, and they came from the United States, Italy and Spain. T cells, B-cell-depleted T cells, or PBMCs provided the cDNA or gDNA that served as material.

Under the authors' procedure: Reference gene primer amplification in the assay estimated nucleated cell counts. Here immunoSEQ multiplex PCR was the method, and the copy in TCRdb shows in-frame clones only, minus some. V and J calls and clone size come straight from that table; D and trimming were deduced from the DNA. The sample shows around 150,000 clones, about 78% of them seen only once. The CDR3 length is 17 residues. Germline assignment: CDR1 MGHRA and CDR2 YSYEKL. Trimming took 0 bases from V and 3 from J; bases not matched to a gene: 4. The sample taken for sequencing was peripheral blood. This chain links TRBV4-1 with TRBJ2-1; 11 bases agree with TRBD2. The source is a man between 60 and 75 years old who had recovered from COVID-19. The CDR3 nucleotides read TGCGCCAGCAGCCAAGAGGGTAGCGGGAGGGTCTACAATGAGCAGTTCTTC. This sequence encodes CASSQEGSGRVYNEQFF.